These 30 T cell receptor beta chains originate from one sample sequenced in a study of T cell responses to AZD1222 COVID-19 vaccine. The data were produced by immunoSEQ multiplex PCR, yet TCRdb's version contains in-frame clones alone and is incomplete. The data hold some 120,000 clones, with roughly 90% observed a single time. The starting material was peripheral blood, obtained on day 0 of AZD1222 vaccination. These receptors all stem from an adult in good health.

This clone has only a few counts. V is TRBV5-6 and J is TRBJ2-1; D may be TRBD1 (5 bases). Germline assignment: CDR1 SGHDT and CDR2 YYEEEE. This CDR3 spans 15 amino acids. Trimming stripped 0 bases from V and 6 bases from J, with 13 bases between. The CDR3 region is CASSLGSRTGNEQFF. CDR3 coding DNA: TGTGCCAGCAGCTTGGGGAGCCGAACAGGCAATGAGCAGTTCTTC.

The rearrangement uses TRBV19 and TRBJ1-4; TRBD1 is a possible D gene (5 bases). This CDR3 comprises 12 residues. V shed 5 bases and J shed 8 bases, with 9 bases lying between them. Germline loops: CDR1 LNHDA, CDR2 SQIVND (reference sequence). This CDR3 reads CASSSGGEKLFF. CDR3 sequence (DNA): TGTGCCAGTAGTTCCGGGGGGGAAAAACTGTTTTTT.

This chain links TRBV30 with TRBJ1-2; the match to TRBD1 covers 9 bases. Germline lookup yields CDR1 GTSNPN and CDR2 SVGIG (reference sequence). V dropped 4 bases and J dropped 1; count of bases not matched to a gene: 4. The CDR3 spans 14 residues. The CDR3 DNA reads TGTGCCTGGATCGGGACAGGGATTAACTATGGCTACACCTTC. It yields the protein CAWIGTGINYGYTF.

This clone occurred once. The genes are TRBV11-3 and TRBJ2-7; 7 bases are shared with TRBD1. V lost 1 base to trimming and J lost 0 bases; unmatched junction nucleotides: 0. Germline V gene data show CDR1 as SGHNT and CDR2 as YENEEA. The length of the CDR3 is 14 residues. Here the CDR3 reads CASSLGDSSYEQYF. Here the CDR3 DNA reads TGTGCCAGCAGCTTAGGGGACAGCTCCTACGAGCAGTACTTC.

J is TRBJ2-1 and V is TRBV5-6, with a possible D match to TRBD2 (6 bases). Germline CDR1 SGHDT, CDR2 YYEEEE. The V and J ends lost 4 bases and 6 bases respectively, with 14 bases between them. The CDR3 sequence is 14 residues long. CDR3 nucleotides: TGTGCCAGCAGCCCACGCTGGGACTCCAATGAGCAGTTCTTC. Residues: CASSPRWDSNEQFF.

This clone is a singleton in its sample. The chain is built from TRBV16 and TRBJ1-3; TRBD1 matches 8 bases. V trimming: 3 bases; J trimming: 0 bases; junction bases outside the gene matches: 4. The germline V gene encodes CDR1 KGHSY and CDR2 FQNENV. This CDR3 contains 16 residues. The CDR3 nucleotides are TGTGCCAGCAGCCACGACAGGGGCCGCTCTGGAAACACCATATATTTT. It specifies CASSHDRGRSGNTIYF. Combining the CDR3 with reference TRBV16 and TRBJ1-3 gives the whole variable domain GEEVAQTPKHLVRGEGQKAKLYCAPIKGHSYVFWYQQVLKNEFKFLISFQNENVFDETGMPKERFSAKCLPNSPCSLEIQATKLEDSAVYFCASSHDRGRSGNTIYFGEGSWLTVV.

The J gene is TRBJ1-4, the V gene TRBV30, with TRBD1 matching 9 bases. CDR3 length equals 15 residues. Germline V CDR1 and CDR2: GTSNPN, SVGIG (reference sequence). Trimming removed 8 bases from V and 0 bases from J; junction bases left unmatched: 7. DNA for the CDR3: TGTGCCCTCGGACAGGGGATTGCAACTAATGAAAAACTGTTTTTT. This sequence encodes CALGQGIATNEKLFF.

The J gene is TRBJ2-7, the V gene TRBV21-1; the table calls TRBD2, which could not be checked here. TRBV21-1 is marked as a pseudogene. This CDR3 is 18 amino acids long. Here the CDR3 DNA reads TGTGCCAGCAGCAAAGCCCCACTAAGGCACCTCTGTGTGTACGAGCAGTACTTC. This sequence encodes CASSKAPLRHLCVYEQYF.

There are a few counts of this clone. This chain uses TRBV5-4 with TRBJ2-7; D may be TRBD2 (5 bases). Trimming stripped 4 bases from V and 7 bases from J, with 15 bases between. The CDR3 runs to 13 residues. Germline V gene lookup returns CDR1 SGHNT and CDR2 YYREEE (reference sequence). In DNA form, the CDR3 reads TGTGCCAGCAGCACCCCACCGGGGATAGAGCAGTACTTC. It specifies CASSTPPGIEQYF.

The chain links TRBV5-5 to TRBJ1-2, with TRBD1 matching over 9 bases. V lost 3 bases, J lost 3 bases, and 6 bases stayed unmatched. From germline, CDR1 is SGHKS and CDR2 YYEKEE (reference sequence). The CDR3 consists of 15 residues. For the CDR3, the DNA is TGTGCCAGCAGCTCCCCTGGGACAGGGCACTATGGCTACACCTTC. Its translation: CASSSPGTGHYGYTF.

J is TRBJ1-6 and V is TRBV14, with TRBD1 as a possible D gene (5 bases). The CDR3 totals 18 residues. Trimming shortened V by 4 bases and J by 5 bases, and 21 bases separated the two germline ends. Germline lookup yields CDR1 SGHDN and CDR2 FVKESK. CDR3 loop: CASSRVGRAGQNNSPLHF. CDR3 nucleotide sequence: TGTGCCAGCAGCCGAGTGGGGCGTGCGGGGCAGAATAATTCACCCCTCCACTTT.

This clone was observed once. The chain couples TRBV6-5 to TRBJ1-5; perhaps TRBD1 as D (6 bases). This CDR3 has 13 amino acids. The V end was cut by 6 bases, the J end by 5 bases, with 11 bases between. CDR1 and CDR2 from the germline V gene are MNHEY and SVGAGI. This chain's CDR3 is CASRSDSYQPQHF. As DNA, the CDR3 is TGTGCCAGCAGATCGGACAGCTATCAGCCCCAGCATTTT.

The CDR3 region is CAWSVSGINTIYF. CDR3 sequence (DNA): TGTGCCTGGAGTGTATCCGGGATAAACACCATATATTTT. The rearrangement links TRBV30 to TRBJ1-3; the D is unclear. V lost 0 bases, J lost 6 bases, and 9 bases lay in between. The CDR3 runs to 13 residues. Germline CDR1 GTSNPN, CDR2 SVGIG (reference sequence).

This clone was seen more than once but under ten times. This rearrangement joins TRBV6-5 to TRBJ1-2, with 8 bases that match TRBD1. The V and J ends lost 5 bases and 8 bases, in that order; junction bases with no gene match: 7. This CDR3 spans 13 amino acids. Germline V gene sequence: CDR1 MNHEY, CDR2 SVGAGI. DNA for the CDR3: TGTGCCAGCAGTCGGACAGGGCGTGGGGGCTACACCTTC. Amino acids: CASSRTGRGGYTF.

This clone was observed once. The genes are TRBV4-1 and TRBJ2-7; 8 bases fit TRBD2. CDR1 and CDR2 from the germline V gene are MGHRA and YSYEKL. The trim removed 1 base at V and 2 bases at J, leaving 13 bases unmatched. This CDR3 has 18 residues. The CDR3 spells CASSQVIPLSGTAYEQYF. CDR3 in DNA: TGCGCCAGCAGCCAAGTTATTCCCCTTAGCGGGACCGCCTACGAGCAGTACTTC.

The CDR3 DNA reads as TGTGCCAGTGACGGGGGGGCCGCCGGCGAAAAACTGTTTTTT. Translating gives CASDGGAAGEKLFF. J is TRBJ1-4 and V is TRBV19; a weak D match, TRBD1 (6 bases). Trimming stripped 8 bases from V and 8 bases from J, with 18 bases between. CDR1 and CDR2 (germline): LNHDA, SQIVND (reference sequence). This CDR3 comprises 14 residues.

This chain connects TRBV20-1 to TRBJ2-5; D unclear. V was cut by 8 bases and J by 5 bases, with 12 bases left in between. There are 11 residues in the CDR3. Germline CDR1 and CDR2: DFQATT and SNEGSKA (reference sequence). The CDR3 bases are TGCAGTCTAGGGTTCCGGGAGACCCAGTACTTC. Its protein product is CSLGFRETQYF.

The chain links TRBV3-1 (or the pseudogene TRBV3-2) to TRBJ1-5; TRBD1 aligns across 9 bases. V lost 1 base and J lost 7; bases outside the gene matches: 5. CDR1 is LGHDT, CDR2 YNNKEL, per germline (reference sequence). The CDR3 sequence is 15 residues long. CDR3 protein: CASSQVQGAGQPQHF. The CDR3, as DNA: TGTGCCAGCAGCCAAGTACAGGGGGCCGGGCAGCCCCAGCATTTT.

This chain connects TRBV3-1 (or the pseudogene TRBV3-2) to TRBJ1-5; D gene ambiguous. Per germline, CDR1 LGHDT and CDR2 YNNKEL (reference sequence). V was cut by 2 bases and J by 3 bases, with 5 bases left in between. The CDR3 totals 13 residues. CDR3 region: CASSQQVNQPQHF. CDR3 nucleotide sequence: TGTGCCAGCAGCCAACAGGTCAATCAGCCCCAGCATTTT.

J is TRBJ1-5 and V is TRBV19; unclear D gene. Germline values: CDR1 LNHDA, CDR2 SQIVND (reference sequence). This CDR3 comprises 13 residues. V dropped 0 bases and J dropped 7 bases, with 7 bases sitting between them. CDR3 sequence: CASSIDLEQPQHF. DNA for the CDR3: TGTGCCAGTAGTATAGACCTGGAGCAGCCCCAGCATTTT.

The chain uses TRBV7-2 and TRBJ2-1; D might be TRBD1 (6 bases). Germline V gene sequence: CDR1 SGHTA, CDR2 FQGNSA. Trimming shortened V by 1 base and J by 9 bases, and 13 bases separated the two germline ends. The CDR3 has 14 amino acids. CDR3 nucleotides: TGTGCCAGCAGCTTAGAGAGAAGGGGGAGTGAGCAGTTCTTC. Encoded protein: CASSLERRGSEQFF.

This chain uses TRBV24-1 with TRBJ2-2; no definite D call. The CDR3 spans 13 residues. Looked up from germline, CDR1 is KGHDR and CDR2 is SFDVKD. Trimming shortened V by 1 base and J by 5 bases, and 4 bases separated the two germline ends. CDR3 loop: CATSDFGTGELFF. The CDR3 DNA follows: TGTGCCACCAGTGATTTCGGGACCGGGGAGCTGTTTTTT.

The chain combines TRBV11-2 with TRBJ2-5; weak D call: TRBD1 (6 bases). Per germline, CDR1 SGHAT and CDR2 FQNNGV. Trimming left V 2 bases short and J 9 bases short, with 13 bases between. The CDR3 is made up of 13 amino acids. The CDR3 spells CASSLRQEVAQYF. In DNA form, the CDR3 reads TGTGCCAGCAGCTTACGACAGGAGGTGGCCCAGTACTTC.

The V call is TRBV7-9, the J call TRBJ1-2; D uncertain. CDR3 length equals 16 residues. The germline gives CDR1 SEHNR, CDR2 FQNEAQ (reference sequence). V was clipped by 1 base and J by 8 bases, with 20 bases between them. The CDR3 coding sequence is TGTGCCAGCAGCTTAGACGATGGAGCAGGACCAGGAGGCTACACCTTC. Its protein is CASSLDDGAGPGGYTF.

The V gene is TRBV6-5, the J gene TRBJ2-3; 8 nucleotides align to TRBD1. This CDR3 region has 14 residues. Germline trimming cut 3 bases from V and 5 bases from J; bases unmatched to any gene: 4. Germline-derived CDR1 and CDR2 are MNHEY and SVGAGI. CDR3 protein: CASSYQGAGDTQYF. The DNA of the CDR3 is TGTGCCAGCAGTTATCAGGGGGCTGGAGATACGCAGTATTTT.

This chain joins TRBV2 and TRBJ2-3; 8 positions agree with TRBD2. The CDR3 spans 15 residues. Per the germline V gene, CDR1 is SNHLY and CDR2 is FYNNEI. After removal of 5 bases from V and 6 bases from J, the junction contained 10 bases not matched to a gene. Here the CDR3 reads CASSKGLASADTQYF. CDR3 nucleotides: TGTGCCAGCAGTAAAGGACTAGCCAGCGCGGATACGCAGTATTTT. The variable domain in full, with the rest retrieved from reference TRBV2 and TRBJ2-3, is EPEVTQTPSHQVTQMGQEVILRCVPISNHLYFYWYRQILGQKVEFLVSFYNNEISEKSEIFDDQFSVERPDGSNFTLKIRSTKLEDSAMYFCASSKGLASADTQYFGPGTRLTVL.

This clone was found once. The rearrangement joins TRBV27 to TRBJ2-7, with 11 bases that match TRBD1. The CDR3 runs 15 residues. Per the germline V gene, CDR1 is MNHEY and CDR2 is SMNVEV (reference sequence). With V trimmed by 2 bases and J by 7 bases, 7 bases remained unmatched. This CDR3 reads CASSLIGTGGGEQYF. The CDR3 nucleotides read TGTGCCAGCAGTTTAATAGGGACAGGGGGTGGTGAGCAGTACTTC.

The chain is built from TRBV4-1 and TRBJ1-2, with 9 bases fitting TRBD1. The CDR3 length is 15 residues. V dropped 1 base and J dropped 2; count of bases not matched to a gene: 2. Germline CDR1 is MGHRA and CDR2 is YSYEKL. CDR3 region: CASSQGTGANYGYTF. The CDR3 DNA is TGCGCCAGCAGCCAAGGGACAGGGGCCAACTATGGCTACACCTTC.

CDR3 nucleotides: TGTGCCAGTAGTATGACAGGGGCGTCTGGCTACACCTTC. Translation gives CASSMTGASGYTF. The chain links TRBV19 to TRBJ1-2, with 8 bases lining up with TRBD1. There are 13 residues in the CDR3. CDR1 is LNHDA, CDR2 SQIVND, per germline (reference sequence). The J segment lost 7 bases and the V segment lost 3 bases, leaving 4 bases of the junction unmatched.

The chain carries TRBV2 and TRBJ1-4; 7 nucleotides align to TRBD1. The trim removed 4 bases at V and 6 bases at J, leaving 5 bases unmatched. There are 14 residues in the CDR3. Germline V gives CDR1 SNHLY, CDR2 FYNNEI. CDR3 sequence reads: CASSGRTGHEKLFF. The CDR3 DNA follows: TGTGCCAGCAGTGGGAGGACAGGTCATGAAAAACTGTTTTTT.